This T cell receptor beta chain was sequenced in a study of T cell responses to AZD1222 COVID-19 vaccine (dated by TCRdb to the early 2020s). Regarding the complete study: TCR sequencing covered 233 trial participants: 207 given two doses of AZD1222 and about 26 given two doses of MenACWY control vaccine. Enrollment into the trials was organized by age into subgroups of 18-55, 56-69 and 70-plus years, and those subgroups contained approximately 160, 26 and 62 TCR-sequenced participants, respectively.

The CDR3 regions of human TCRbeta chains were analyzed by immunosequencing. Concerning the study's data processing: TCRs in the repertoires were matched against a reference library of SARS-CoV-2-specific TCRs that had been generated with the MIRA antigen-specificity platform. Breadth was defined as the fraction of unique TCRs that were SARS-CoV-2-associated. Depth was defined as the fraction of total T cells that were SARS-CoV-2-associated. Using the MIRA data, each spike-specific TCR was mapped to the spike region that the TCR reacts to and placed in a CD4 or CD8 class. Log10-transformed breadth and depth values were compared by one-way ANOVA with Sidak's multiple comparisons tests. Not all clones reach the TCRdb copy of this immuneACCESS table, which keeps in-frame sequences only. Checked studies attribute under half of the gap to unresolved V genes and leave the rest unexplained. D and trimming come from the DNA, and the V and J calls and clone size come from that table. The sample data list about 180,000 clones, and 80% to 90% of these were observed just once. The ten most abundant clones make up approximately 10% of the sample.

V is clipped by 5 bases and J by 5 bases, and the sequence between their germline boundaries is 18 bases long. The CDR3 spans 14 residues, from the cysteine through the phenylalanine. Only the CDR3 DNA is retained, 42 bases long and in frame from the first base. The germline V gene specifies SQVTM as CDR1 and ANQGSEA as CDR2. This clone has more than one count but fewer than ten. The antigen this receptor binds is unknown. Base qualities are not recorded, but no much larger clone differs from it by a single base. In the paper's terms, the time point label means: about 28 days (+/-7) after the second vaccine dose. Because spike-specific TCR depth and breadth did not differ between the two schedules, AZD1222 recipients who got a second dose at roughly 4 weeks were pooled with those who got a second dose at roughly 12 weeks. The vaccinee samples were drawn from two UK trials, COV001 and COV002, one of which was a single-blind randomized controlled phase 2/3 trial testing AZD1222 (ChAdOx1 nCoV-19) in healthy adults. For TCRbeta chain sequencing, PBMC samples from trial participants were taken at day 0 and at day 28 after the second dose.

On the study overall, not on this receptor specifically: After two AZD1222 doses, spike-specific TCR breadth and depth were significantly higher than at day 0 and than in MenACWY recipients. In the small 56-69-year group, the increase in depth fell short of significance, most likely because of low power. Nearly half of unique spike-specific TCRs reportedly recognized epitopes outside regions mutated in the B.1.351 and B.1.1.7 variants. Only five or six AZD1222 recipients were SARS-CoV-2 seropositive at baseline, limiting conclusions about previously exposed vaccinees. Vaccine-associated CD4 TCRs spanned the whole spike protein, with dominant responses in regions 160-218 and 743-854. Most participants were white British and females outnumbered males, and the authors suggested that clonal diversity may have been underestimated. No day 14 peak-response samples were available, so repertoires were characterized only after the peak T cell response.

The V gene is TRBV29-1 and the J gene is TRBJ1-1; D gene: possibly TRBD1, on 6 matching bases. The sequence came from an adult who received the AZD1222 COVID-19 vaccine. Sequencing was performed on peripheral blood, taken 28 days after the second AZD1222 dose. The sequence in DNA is TGCAGCGTTCGAGGGGGGCGGGGAAGGACTGAAGCTTTCTTT. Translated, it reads CSVRGGRGRTEAFF.